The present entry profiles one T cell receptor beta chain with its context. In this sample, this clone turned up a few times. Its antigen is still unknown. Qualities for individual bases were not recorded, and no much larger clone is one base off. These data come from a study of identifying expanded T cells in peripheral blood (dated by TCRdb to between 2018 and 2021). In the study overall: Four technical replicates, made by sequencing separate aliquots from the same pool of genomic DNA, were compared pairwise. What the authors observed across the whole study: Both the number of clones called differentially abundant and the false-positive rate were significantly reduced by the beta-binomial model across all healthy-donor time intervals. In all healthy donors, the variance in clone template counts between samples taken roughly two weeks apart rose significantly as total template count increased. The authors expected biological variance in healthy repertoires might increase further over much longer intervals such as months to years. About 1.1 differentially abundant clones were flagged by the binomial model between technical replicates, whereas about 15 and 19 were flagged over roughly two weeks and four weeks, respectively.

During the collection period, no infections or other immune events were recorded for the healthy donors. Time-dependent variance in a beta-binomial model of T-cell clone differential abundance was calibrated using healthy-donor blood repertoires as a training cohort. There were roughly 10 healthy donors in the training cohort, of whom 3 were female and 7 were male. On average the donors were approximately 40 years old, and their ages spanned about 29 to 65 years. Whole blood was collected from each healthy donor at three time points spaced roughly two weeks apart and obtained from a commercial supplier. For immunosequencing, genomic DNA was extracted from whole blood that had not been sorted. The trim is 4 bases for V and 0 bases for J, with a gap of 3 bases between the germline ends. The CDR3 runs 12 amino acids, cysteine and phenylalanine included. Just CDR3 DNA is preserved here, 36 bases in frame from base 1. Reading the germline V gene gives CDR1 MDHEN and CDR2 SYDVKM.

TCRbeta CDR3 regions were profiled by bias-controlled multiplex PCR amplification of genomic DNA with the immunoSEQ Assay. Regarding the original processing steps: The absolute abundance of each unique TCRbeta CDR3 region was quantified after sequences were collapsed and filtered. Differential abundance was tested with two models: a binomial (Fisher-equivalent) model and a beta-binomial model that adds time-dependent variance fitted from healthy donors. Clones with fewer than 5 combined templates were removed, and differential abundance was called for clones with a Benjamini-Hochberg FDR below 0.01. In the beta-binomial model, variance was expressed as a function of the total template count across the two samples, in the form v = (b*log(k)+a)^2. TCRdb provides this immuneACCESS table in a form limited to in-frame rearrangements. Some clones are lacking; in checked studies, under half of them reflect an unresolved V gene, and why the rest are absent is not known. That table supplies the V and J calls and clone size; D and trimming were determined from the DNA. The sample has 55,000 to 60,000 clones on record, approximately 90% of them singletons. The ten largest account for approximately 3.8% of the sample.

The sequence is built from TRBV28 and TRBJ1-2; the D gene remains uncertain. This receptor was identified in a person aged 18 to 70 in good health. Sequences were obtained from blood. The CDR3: CASSYTNYGYTF. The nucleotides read TGTGCCAGCAGTTATACTAACTATGGCTACACCTTC.